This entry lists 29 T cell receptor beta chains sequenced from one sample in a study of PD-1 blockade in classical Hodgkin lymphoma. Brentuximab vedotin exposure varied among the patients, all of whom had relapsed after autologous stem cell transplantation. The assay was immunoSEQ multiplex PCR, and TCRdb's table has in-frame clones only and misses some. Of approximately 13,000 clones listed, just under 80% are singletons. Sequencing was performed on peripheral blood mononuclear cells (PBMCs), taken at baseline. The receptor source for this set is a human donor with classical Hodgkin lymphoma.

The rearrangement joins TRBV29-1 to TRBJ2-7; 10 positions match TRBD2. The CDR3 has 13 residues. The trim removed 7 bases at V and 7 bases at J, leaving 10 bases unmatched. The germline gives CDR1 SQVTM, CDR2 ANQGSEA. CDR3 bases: TGCAGCGCCAAGACTAGCGGGTCGGGGGAGCAGTACTTC. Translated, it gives CSAKTSGSGEQYF.

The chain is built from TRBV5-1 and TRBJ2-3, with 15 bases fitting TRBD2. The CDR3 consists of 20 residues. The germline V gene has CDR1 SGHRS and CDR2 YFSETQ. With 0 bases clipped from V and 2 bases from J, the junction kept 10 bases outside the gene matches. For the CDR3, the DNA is TGCGCCAGCAGCTTGGCCATTGGGACTAGCGGGGGGCTCACCACAGATACGCAGTATTTT. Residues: CASSLAIGTSGGLTTDTQYF.

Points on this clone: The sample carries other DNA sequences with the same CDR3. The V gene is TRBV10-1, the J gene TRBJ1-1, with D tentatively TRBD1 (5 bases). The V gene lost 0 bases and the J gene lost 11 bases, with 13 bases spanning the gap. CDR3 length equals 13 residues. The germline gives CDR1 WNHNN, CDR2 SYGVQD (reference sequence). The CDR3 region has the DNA TGCGCCAGCAGTGAGTCCGGTCGGGGCTGGGCTTTCTTT. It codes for CASSESGRGWAFF.

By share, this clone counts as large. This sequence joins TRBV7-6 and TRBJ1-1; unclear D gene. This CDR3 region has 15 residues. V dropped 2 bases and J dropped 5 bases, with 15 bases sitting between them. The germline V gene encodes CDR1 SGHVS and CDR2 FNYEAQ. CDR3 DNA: TGTGCCAGCAGCTTACTTCCAGGAATGGGGACTGAAGCTTTCTTT. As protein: CASSLLPGMGTEAFF.

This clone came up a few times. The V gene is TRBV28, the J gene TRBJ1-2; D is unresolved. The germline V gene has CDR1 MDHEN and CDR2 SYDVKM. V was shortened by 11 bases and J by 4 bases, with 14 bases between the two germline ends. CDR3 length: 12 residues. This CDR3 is CACNRVGYGYTF. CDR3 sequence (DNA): TGTGCCTGCAATAGGGTTGGCTATGGCTACACCTTC.

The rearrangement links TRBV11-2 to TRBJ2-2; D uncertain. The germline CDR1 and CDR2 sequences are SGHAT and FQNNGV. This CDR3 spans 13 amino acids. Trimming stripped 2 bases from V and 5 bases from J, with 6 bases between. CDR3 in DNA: TGTGCCAGCAGCTTAAGAAGGACCGGGGAGCTGTTTTTT. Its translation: CASSLRRTGELFF.

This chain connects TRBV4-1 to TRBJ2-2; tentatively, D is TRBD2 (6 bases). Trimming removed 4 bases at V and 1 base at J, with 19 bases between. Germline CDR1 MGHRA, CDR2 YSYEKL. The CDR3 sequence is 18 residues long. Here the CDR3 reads CASSLALYRDLNTGELFF. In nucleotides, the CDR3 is TGCGCCAGCAGCCTAGCTTTATACCGGGACTTGAACACCGGGGAGCTGTTTTTT.

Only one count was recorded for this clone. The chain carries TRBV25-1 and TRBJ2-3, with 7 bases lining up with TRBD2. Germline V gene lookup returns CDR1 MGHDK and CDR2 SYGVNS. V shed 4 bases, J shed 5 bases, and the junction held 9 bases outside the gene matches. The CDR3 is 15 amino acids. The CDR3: CASSGVAGREDTQYF. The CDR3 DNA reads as TGTGCCAGCAGTGGAGTAGCGGGCCGTGAAGATACGCAGTATTTT.

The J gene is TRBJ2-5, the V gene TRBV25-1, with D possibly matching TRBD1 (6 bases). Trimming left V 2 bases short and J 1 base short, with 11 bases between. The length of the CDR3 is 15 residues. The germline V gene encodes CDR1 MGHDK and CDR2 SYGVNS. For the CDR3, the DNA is TGTGCCAGCAGTGAACTAGCAGGGGTCCAAGAGACCCAGTACTTC. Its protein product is CASSELAGVQETQYF.

The chain's CDR3 is CASSFGGGTDTQYF. Written as DNA, the CDR3 is TGTGCCAGCAGCTTTGGGGGGGGCACAGATACGCAGTATTTT. The chain has TRBV7-9 and TRBJ2-3, with 7 positions matching TRBD2. The CDR3 consists of 14 residues. The trim removed 3 bases at V and 1 base at J, leaving 1 base unmatched. Germline-derived CDR1 and CDR2 are SEHNR and FQNEAQ (reference sequence).

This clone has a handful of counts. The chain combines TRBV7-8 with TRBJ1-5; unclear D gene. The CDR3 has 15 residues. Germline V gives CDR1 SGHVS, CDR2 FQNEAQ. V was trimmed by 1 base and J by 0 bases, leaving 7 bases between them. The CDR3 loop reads CASSLEVISNQPQHF. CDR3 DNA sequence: TGTGCCAGCAGCTTAGAGGTTATTAGCAATCAGCCCCAGCATTTT.

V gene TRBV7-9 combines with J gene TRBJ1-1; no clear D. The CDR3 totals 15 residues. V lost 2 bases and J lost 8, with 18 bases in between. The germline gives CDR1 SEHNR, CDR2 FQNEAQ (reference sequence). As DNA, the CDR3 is TGTGCCAGCAGCTTAAATGGCGTCCGCGGGGAAGAAGCTTTCTTT. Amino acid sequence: CASSLNGVRGEEAFF.

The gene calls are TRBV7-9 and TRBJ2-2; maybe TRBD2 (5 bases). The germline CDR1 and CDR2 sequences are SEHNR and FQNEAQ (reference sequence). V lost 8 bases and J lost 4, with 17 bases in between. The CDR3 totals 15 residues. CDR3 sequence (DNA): TGTGCCAGCCATCGGACGGGAAGCGGCACCGGGGAGCTGTTTTTT. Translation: CASHRTGSGTGELFF.

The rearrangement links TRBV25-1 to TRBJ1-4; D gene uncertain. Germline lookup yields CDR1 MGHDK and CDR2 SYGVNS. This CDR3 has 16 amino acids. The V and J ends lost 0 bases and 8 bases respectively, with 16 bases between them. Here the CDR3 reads CASSEYYIDEVEKLFF. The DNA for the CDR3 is TGTGCCAGCAGTGAATATTACATCGACGAAGTAGAAAAACTGTTTTTT.

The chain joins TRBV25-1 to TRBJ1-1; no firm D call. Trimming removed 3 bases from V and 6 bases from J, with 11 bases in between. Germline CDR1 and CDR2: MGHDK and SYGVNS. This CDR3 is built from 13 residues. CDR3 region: CASSDHGRAEAFF. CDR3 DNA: TGTGCCAGCAGTGACCATGGACGTGCTGAAGCTTTCTTT.

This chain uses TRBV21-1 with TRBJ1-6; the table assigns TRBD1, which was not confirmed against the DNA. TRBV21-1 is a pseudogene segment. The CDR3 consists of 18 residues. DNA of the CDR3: TGTGCCAGCAGCCCGATTCGGGACAGGGAGACGTATAATTCACCCCTCCACTTT. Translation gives CASSPIRDRETYNSPLHF.

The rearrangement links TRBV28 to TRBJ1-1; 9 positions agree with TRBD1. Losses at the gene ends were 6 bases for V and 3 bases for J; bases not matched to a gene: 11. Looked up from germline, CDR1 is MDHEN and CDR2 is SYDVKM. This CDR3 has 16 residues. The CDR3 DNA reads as TGTGCCAGCAGCAGAATCACCGGGACAGGGTACACTGAAGCTTTCTTT. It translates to CASSRITGTGYTEAFF.

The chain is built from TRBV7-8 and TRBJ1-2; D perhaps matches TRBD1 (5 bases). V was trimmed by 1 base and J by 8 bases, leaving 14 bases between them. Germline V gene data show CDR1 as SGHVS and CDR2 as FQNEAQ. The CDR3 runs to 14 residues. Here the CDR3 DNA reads TGTGCCAGCAGCTTAGGACAGCTTTCTGACGGCTACACCTTC. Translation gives CASSLGQLSDGYTF.

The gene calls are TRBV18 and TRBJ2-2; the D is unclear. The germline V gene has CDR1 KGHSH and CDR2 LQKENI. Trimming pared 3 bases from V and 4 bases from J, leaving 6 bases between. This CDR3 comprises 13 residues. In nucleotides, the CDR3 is TGTGCCAGCTCACCGTTGGTCACCGGGGAGCTGTTTTTT. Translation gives CASSPLVTGELFF.

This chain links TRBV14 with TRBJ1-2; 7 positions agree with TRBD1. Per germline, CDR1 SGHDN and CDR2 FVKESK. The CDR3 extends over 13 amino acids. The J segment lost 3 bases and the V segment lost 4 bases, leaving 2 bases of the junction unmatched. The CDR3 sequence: CASSRTGDYGYTF. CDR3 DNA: TGTGCCAGCAGCCGGACAGGAGACTATGGCTACACCTTC.

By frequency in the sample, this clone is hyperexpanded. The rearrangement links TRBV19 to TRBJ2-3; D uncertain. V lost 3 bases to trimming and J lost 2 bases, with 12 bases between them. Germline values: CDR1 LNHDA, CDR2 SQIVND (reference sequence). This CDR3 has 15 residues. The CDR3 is CASSIIIGITDTQYF. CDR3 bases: TGTGCCAGTAGTATCATCATAGGAATCACAGATACGCAGTATTTT.

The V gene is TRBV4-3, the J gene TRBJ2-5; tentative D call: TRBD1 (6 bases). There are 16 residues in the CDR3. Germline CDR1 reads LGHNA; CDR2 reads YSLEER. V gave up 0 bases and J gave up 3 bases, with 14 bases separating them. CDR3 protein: CASSQDRWGPEETQYF. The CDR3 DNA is TGCGCCAGCAGCCAAGATCGTTGGGGGCCAGAAGAGACCCAGTACTTC.

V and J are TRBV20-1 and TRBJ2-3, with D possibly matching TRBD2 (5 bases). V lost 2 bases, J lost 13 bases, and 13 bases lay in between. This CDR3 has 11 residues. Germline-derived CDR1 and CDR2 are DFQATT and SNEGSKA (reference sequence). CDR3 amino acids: CSARKLDTEYF. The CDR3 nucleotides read TGCAGTGCTAGAAAACTAGATACCGAGTATTTT.

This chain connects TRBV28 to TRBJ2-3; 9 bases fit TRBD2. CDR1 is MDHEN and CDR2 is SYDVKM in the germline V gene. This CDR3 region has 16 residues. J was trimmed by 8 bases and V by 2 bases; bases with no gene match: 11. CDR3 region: CASSLESGGPRATQYF. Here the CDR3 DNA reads TGTGCCAGCAGTTTAGAAAGCGGGGGGCCCCGGGCTACGCAGTATTTT.

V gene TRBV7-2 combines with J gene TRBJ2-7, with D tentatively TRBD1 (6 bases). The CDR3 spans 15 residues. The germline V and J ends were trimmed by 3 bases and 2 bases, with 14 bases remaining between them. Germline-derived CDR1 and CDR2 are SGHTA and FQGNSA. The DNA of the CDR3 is TGTGCCAGCAGCTTCGACAGGAATCCCACCTACGAGCAGTACGTC. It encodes CASSFDRNPTYEQYV.

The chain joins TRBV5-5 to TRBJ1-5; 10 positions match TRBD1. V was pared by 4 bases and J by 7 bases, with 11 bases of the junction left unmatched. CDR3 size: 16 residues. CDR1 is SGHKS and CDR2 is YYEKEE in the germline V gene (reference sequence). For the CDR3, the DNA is TGTGCCAGCAGCCTGAGTGGACAGGGGGGGTGGCAGCCCCAGCATTTT. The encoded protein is CASSLSGQGGWQPQHF.

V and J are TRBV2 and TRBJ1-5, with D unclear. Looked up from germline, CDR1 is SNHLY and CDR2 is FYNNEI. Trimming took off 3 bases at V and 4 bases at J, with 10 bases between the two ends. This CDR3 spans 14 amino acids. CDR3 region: CASSDLVGNQPQHF. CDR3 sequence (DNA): TGTGCCAGCAGTGACTTGGTGGGGAATCAGCCCCAGCATTTT.

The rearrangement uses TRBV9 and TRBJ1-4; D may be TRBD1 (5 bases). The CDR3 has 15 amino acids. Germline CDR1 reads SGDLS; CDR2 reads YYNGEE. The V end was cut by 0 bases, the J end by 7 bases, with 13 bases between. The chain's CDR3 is CASSVAGQGGEKLFF. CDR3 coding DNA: TGTGCCAGCAGCGTAGCGGGCCAGGGAGGTGAAAAACTGTTTTTT.

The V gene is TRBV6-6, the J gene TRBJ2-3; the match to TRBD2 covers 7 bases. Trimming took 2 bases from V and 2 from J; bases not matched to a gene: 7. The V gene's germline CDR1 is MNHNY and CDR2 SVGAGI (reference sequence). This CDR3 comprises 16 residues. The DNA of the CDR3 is TGTGCCAGCAGTTACAGGAGCGGGGCGGACACAGATACGCAGTATTTT. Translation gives CASSYRSGADTDTQYF.